The subject of this entry is one TCR beta chain. Its target antigen remains unknown. No clone much larger than this one lies a single base away; base qualities are absent. The CDR3 regions of human TCRbeta chains were subjected to immunosequencing. Regarding the original processing steps: Repertoire TCRs were checked for matches against a reference library of SARS-CoV-2-specific TCRs that had been generated using the MIRA antigen-specificity platform. Breadth meant the fraction of unique TCRs that were SARS-CoV-2-associated, whereas depth meant the fraction of total T cells that were SARS-CoV-2-associated. Using the MIRA data, each spike-specific TCR was assigned both to the spike region to which the TCR was reactive and to a CD4 or CD8 class. Log10-transformed breadth and depth values were compared by one-way ANOVA with Sidak's multiple comparisons tests. In TCRdb, the immuneACCESS table is reduced to in-frame sequences with V and J assigned. These tables do not hold every clone; where another copy was compared, an unresolved V gene accounts for under half, and the others remain unexplained. That table supplies the V and J calls and clone size; D and trimming were determined from the DNA. In all, the sample holds 130,000 to 150,000 clones, and about 91% of those were seen once. Under 1.5% of the sample goes to the ten largest clones.

These data belong to a study of T cell responses to AZD1222 COVID-19 vaccine (dated by TCRdb to 2020 to 2022). With regard to the full study: Because spike-specific TCR depth and breadth did not differ between the two schedules, AZD1222 recipients who got a second dose at roughly 4 weeks were pooled with those who got a second dose at roughly 12 weeks. Enrollment into the trials was organized by age into subgroups of 18-55, 56-69 and 70-plus years, and those subgroups contained roughly 150, 30 and 60 TCR-sequenced participants, respectively. A total of approximately 240 trial participants underwent TCR sequencing, of whom about 210 had received two doses of AZD1222 and 26 had received two doses of the MenACWY control vaccine. Overall study outcomes, separate from this receptor: After two AZD1222 doses, spike-specific TCR breadth and depth were significantly higher than at day 0 and than in MenACWY recipients. Because no day 14 peak-response samples were available, the repertoires could be characterized only after the peak T cell response. The 56-69-year group was small, and its depth increase did not reach significance, likely because of low power. Conclusions about previously exposed vaccinees are limited because only six or seven AZD1222 recipients were SARS-CoV-2 seropositive at baseline. Participants were mostly white British and included more females than males, and it was suggested by the authors that clonal diversity may have been underestimated. The vaccine-associated CD4 TCRs covered the entire spike protein, and the dominant responses fell in regions 160-218 and 743-854. Reportedly, close to half of the unique spike-specific TCRs recognized epitopes lying outside the regions that are mutated in the B.1.351 and B.1.1.7 variants.

The time point label on this specimen signifies: baseline before first vaccination. Vaccinee samples were obtained from the UK trials COV001 and COV002, which included a single-blind randomized controlled phase 2/3 trial of AZD1222 (ChAdOx1 nCoV-19) in healthy adults. For TCRbeta chain sequencing, PBMC samples were collected from trial participants at day 0 and at day 28 after the second dose. CDR1 and CDR2 are read off the germline V gene (reference sequence) as SGHNT and YYREEE. Cut back by 0 bases and 6 bases, the V and J ends lie 12 bases apart. Reading from cysteine to phenylalanine, the CDR3 counts 14 amino acids. The retained sequence is limited to the CDR3, 42 bases, with the frame set at the first base.

This chain joins TRBV5-4 to TRBJ1-1; a tentative D call is TRBD1 (6 bases match). The source is an adult in good health. The sequenced sample was peripheral blood, obtained on day 0 of AZD1222 vaccination. The DNA sequence is TGTGCCAGCAGCTTGGAGAGGCCAGGGGCTGAAGCTTTCTTT. It specifies CASSLERPGAEAFF.